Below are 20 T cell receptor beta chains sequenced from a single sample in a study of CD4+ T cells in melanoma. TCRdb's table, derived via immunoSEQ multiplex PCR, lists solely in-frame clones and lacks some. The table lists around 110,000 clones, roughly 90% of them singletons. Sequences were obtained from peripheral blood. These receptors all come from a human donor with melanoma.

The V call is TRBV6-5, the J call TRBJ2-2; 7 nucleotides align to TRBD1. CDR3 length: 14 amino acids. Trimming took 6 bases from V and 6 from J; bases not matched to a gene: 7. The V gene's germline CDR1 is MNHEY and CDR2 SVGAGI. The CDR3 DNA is TGTGCCAGCAGGGGGGACAGACGCGCCGGGGAGCTGTTTTTT. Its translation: CASRGDRRAGELFF.

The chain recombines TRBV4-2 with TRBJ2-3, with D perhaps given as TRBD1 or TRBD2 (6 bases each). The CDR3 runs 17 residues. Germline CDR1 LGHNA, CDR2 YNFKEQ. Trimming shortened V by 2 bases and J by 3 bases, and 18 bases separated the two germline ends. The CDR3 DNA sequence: TGTGCCAGCAGCCAAATTCTCACGGGGGCGGGGACAGATACGCAGTATTTT. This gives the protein CASSQILTGAGTDTQYF.

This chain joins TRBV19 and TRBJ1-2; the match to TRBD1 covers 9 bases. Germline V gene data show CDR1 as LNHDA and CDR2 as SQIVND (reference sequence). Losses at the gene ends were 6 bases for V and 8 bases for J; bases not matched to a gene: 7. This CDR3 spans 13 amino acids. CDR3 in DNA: TGTGCCAGTAGACCGGGACAGGGAGGAGGCTACACCTTC. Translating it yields CASRPGQGGGYTF. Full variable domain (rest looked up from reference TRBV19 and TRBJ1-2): DGGITQSPKYLFRKEGQNVTLSCEQNLNHDAMYWYRQDPGQGLRLIYYSQIVNDFQKGDIAEGYSVSREKKESFPLTVTSAQKNPTAFYLCASRPGQGGGYTFGSGTRLTVV.

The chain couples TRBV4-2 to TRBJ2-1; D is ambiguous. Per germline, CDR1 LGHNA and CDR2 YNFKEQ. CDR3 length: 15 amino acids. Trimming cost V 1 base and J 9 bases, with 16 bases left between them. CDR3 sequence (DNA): TGTGCCAGCAGCCAAGGTTCCGAGAGTCGGAGTGAGCAGTTCTTC. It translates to CASSQGSESRSEQFF.

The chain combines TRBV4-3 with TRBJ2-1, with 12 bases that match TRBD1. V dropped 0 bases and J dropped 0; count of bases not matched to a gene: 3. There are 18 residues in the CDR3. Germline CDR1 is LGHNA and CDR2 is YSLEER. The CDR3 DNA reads TGCGCCAGCAGCCAAGACGGGACAGGGGGCTACTCCTACAATGAGCAGTTCTTC. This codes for CASSQDGTGGYSYNEQFF.

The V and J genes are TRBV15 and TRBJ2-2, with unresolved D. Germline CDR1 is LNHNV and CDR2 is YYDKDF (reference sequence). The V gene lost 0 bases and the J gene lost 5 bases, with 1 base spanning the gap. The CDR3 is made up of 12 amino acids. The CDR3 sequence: CATSRDTGELFF. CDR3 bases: TGTGCCACCAGCAGAGATACCGGGGAGCTGTTTTTT.

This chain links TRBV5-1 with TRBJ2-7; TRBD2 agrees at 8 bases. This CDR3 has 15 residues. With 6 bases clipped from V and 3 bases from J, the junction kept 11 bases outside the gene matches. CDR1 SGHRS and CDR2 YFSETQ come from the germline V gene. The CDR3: CASTPSGGRLYEQYF. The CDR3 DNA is TGCGCCAGCACGCCTTCGGGGGGGCGCCTCTACGAGCAGTACTTC.

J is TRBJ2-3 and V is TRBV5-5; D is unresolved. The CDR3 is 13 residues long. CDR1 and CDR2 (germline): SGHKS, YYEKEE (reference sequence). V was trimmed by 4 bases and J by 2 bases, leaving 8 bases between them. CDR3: CASSPPHTDTQYF. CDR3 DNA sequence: TGTGCCAGCAGCCCACCCCACACAGATACGCAGTATTTT.

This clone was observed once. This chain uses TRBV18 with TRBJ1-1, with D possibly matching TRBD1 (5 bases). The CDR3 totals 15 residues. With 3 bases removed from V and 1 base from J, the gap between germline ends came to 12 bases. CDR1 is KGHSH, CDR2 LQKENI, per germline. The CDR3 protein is CASSPLGGGNTEAFF. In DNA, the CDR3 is TGTGCCAGCTCACCTCTCGGCGGGGGGAACACTGAAGCTTTCTTT.

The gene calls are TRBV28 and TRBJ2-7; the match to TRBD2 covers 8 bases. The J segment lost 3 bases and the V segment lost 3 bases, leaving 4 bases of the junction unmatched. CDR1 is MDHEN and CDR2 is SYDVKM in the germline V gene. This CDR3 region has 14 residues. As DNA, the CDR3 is TGTGCCAGCAGTTTCTCGCGGGGGGACTACGAGCAGTACTTC. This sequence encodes CASSFSRGDYEQYF.

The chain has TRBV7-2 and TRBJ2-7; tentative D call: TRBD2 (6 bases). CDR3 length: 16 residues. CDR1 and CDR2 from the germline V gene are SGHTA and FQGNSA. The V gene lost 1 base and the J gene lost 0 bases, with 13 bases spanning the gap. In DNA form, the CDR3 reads TGTGCCAGCAGCTTAGGCCTGGGGAGGAGCTCCTACGAGCAGTACTTC. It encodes CASSLGLGRSSYEQYF.

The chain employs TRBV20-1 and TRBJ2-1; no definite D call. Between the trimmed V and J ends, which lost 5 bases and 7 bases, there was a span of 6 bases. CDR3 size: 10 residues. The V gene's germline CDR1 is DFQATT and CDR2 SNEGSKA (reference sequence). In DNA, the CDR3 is TGCAGTGCTCGGTGGAATGAGCAGTTCTTC. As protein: CSARWNEQFF.

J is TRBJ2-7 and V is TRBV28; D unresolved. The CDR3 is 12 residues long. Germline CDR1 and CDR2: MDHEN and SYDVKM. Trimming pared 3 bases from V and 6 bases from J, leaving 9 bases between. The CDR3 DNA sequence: TGTGCCAGCAGTTTCTTCCCGGCCGAGCAGTACTTC. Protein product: CASSFFPAEQYF.

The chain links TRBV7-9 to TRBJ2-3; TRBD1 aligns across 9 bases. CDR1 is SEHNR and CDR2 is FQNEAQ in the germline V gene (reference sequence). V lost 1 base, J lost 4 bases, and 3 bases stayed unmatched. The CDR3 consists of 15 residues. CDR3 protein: CASSLGDREADTQYF. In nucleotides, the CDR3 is TGTGCCAGCAGCTTAGGGGACAGGGAGGCAGATACGCAGTATTTT.

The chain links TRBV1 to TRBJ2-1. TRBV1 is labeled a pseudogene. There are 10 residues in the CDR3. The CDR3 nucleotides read TGCACCAGCAACCCGAACGAGCAGTTCTTC. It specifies CTSNPNEQFF.

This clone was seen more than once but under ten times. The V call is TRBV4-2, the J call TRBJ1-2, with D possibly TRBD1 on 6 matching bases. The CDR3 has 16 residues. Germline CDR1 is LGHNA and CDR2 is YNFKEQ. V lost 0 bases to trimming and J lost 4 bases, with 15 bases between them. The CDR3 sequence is CASSQDLGGRGYGYTF. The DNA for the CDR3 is TGTGCCAGCAGCCAAGATCTGGGGGGCCGGGGCTATGGCTACACCTTC.

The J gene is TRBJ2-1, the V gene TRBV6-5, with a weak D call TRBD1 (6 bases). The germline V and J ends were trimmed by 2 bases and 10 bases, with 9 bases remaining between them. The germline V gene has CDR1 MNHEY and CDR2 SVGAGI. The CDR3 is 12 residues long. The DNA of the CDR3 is TGTGCCAGCAGTTACGAAGGACAGGAGCAGTTCTTC. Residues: CASSYEGQEQFF.

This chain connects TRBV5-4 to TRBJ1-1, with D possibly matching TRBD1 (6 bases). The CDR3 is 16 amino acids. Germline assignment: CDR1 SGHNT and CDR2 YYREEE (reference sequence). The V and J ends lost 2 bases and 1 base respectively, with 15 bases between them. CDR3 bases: TGTGCCAGCAGCTTCCTAGGCAGGGGAAGGAACACTGAAGCTTTCTTT. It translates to CASSFLGRGRNTEAFF.

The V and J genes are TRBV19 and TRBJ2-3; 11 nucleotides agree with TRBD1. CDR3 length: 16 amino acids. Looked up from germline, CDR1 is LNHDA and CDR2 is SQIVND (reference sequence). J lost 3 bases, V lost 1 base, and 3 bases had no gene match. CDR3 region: CASSIGGTGGTDTQYF. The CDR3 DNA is TGTGCCAGTAGTATAGGCGGGACAGGGGGTACAGATACGCAGTATTTT.

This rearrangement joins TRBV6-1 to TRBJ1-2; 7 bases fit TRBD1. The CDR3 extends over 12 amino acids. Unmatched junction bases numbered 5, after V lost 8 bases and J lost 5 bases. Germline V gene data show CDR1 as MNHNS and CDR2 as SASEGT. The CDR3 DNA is TGTGCCAGCCGGGACAGTTATTATGGCTACACCTTC. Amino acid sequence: CASRDSYYGYTF.